This TCR beta chain derives from a study of blood T cell repertoires in COVID-19. Whole-study context: The United States, Italy and Spain provided the acute and convalescent COVID-19 samples. The analysed material was cDNA or gDNA that came from T cells, B-cell-depleted T cells, or PBMCs.

Authors' methods: By means of reference gene primer amplification, nucleated cell counts were estimated. Assay used: immunoSEQ multiplex PCR; TCRdb lists only in-frame clones, some missing. V, J and clone size reflect that table, while D and trimming were determined from the DNA. Of around 200,000 clones listed, 90% are singletons. Trimming left V 4 bases short and J 4 bases short, with 13 bases between. This CDR3 contains 14 residues. CDR1 is MNHEY, CDR2 SVGAGI, per germline. The sequenced sample was peripheral blood. The receptor's source is a man aged 50 to 59 with acute or convalescent COVID-19. The chain couples TRBV6-5 to TRBJ1-2, with a possible D match to TRBD1 (6 bases). CDR3 sequence (DNA): TGTGCCAGCAGTTCCGCACAGGGAACCTATGGCTACACCTTC. Translation gives CASSSAQGTYGYTF.